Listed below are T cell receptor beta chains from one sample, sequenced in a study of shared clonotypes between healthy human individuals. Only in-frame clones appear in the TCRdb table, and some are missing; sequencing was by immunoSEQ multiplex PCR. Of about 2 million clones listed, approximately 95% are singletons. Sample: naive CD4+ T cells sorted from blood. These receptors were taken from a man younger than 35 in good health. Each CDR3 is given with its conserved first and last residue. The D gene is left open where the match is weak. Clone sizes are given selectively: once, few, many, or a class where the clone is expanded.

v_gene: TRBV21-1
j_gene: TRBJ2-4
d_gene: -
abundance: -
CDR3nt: TGTGCCAGCAGCTCCGGGACAGGGGGCGTAGACATTCAGTACTTC
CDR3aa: CASSSGTGGVDIQYF

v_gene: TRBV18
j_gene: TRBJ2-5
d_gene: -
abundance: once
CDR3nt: TGTGCCAGCTCACCGCCCTTCGGGACTCACCAAGAGACCCAGTACTTC
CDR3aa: CASSPPFGTHQETQYF

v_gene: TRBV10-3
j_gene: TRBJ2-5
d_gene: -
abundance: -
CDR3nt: TGTGCCATCAGTGACGGGTATCAAGAGACCCAGTACTTC
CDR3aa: CAISDGYQETQYF

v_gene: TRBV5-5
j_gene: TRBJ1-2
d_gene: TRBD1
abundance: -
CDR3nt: TGTGCCAGCAGCCCGGAGGGGGCCGGAGGCTACACCTTC
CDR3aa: CASSPEGAGGYTF

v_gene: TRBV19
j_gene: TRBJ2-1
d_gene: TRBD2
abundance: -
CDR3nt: TGTGCCAGTAGTTCTTTTGAGAGTACTAGCGGGAGGGATGAGCAGTTCTTC
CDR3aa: CASSSFESTSGRDEQFF

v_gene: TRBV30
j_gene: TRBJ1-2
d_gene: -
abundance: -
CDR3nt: TGTGCCTGGGGCCACCTCGACAGGCGACTTTATGGCTACACCTTC
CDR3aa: CAWGHLDRRLYGYTF

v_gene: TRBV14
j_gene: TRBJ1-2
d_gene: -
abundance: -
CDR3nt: TGTGCCAGCAGCCCTGGGATCTATAACTATGGCTACACCTTC
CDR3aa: CASSPGIYNYGYTF

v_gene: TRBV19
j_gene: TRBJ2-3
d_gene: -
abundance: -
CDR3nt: TGTGCCAGCTCGGCTGACACAGATACGCAGTATTTT
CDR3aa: CASSADTDTQYF

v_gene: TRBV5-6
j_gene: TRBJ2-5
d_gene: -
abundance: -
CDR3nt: TGTGCCAGCAGCCACGGGACTTTATCCCAAGAGACCCAGTACTTC
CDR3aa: CASSHGTLSQETQYF

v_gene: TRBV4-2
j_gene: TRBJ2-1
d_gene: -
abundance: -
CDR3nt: TGTGCCAGCAGCCACCACGAGGCAGGGGTGGGGTACAATGAGCAGTTCTTC
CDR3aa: CASSHHEAGVGYNEQFF

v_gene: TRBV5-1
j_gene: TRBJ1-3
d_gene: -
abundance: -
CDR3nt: TGCGCCAGCAGCTTAGGGAATTCCAACTCTGGAAACACCATATATTTT
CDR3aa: CASSLGNSNSGNTIYF

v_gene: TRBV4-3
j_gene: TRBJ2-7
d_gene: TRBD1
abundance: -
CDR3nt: TGCGCCAGCAGCCAAGCCGGGACAGGGTACGAGCAGTACTTC
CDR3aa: CASSQAGTGYEQYF

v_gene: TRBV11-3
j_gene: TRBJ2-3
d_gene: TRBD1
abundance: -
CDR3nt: TGTGCCAGCAGCCCGGGACAGGGGCAGGTAGATACGCAGTATTTT
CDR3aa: CASSPGQGQVDTQYF

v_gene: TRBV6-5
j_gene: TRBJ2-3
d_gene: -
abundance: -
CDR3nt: TGTGCCTCCTTCCCGTCAGGGAGAACAGATACGCAGTATTTT
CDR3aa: CASFPSGRTDTQYF

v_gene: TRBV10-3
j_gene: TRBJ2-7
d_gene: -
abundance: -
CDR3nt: TGTGCCATCAGTGAGTCCGGACGAGGCTACGAGCAGTACTTC
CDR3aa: CAISESGRGYEQYF

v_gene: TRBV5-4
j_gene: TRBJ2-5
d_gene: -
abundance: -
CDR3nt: TGTGCCAGCAGCAGCAGCTCGACTATCATCGGTGGAGGTGCCCAGTACTTC
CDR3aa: CASSSSSTIIGGGAQYF

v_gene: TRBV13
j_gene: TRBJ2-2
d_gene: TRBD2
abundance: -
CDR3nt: TGTGCCAGCAGCTTAGAGGGACTAGCGGGGTCTAACACCGGGGAGCTGTTTTTT
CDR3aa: CASSLEGLAGSNTGELFF

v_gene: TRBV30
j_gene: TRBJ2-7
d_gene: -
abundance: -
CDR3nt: TGTGCCTGGAGTTTCAGCCACGAGCAGTACTTC
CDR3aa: CAWSFSHEQYF

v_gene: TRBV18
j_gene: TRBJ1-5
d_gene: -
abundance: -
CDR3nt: TGTGCCAGCTCACCGAGAGGGGCAGAGCCCCAGCATTTT
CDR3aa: CASSPRGAEPQHF

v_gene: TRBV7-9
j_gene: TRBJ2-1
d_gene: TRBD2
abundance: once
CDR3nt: TGTGCCAGCAGCTTAGGAAGCGGGGGCCTCAATGAGCAGTTCTTC
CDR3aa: CASSLGSGGLNEQFF

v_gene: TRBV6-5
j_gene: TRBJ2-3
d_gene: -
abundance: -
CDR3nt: TGTGCCAGCAGTCCGACAACTAGCACAGATACGCAGTATTTT
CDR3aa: CASSPTTSTDTQYF

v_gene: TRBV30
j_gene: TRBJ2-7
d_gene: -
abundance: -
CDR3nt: TGTGCCTGGAGTGTAACCCCCGGCGAGCAGTACTTC
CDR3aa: CAWSVTPGEQYF

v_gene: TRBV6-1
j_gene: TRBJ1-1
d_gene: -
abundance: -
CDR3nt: TGTGCCAGCACCCCCCCGGGGGCCTGGGATGGAGCTTTCTTT
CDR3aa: CASTPPGAWDGAFF

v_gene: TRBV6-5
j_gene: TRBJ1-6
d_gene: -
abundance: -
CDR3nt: TGTGCCAGCAGTTACTCCCCTGGATATCCCCTCCACTTT
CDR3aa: CASSYSPGYPLHF

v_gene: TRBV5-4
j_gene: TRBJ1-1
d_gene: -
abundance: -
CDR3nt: TGTGCCAGCAGCTTGGGTGGTAGAGGCGACGCTGAAGCTTTCTTT
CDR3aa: CASSLGGRGDAEAFF

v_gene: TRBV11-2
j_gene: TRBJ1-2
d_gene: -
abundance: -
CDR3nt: TGTGCCAGCAGCTCCTATGGCTACACCTTC
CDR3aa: CASSSYGYTF

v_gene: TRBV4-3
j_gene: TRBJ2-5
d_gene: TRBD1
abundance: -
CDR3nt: TGCGCCAGCAGCCAAAACAGGGGGCCCGAGACCCAGTACTTC
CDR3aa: CASSQNRGPETQYF

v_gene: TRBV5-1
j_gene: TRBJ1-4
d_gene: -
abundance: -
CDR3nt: TGCGCCAGCAGCCAAGCCGGGACACGTAATGAAAAACTGTTTTTT
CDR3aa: CASSQAGTRNEKLFF

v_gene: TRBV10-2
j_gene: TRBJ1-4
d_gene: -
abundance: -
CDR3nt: TGCGCCAGCAGTGACAGTCGACAGGCAACTAATGAAAAACTGTTTTTT
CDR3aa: CASSDSRQATNEKLFF

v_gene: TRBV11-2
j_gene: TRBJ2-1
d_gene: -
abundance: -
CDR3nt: TGTGCCAGCAGCCGGGTCCTGGGTTCCTACAATGAGCAGTTCTTC
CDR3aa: CASSRVLGSYNEQFF

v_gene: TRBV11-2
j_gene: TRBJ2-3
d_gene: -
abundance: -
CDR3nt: TGTGCCAGCAGCTTAAACAGGGTAGATACGCAGTATTTT
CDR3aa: CASSLNRVDTQYF

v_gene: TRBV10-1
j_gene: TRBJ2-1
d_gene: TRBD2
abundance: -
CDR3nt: TGCGCCAGCAGTGAGACTAGCGGGAGATCATACAATGAGCAGTTCTTC
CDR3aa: CASSETSGRSYNEQFF

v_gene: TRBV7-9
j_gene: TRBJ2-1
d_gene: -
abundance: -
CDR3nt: TGTGCCAGCAGCCTACCGGTCATAACAGGATACAATGAGCAGTTCTTC
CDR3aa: CASSLPVITGYNEQFF

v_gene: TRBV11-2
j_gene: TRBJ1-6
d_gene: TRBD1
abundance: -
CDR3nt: TGTGCCAGCACCTCGGACAGGTCAAGGTCACCCCTCCACTTT
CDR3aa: CASTSDRSRSPLHF

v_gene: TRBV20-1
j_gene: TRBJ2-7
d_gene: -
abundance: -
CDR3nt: TGCAGTGCTTTAAACAGGGACGAGCAGTACTTC
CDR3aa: CSALNRDEQYF

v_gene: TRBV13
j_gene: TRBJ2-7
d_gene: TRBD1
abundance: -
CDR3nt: TGTGCCAGCAGCTCTTACAGGGGCCCGCTTCGGAAGTACTTC
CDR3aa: CASSSYRGPLRKYF

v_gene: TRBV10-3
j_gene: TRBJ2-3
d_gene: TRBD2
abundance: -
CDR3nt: TGTGCCATCAGGGCCGGGACTAGTTCAGATACGCAGTATTTT
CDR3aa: CAIRAGTSSDTQYF

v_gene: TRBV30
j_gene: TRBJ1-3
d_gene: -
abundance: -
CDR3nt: TGTGCCTGGAGAAGGTGGGAGGGTTCTGGAAACACCATATATTTT
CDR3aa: CAWRRWEGSGNTIYF

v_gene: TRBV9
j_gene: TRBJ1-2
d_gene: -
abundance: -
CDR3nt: TGTGCCAGCAGCGTAGTGACAGCGACTAACTATGGCTACACCTTC
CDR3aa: CASSVVTATNYGYTF

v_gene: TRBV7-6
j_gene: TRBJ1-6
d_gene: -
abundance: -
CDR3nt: TGTGCCAGCAGCTTAGGTTTGGAGGGGGAATCACCCCTCCACTTT
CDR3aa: CASSLGLEGESPLHF

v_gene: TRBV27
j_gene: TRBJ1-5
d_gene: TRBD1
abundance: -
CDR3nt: TGTGCCAGCAGTGCGGACAGGCTGGGGGGTCATCAGCCCCAGCATTTT
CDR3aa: CASSADRLGGHQPQHF

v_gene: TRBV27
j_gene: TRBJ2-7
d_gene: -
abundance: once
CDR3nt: TGTGCCAGCGGGGGGGGCAGCTCCTACGAGCAGTACTTC
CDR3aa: CASGGGSSYEQYF

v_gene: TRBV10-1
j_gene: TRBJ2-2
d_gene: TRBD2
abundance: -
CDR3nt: TGCGCCAGCAGTGAGTCCGGACTAGCGGGAGTGGGGACCGGGGAGCTGTTTTTT
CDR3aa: CASSESGLAGVGTGELFF

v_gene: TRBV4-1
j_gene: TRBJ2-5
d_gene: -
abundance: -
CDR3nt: TGCGCCAGCAGCCCGGGACTCCAGCTCCAAGAGACCCAGTACTTC
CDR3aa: CASSPGLQLQETQYF

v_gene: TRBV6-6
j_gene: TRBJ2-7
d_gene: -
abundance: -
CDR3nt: TGTGCCAGCAGTAAAAGCTCCTACGAGCAGTACTTC
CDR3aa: CASSKSSYEQYF

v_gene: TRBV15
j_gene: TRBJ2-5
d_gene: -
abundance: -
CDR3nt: TGTGCCACCAGCAGGGGGGCAGGGGAGACCCAGTACTTC
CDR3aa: CATSRGAGETQYF

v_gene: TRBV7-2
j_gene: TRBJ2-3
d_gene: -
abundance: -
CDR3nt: TGTGCCAGCAGCACCACTCTACTAGCAACCGATACGCAGTATTTT
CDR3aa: CASSTTLLATDTQYF

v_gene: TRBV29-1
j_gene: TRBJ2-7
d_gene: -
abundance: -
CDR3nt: TGCAGCGTCCTCCGAGGGACTGGCTACGAGCAGTACTTC
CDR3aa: CSVLRGTGYEQYF

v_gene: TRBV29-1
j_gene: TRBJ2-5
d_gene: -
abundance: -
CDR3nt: TGCAGCGTTGGGGGTTCCGGGACGGGAGAGACCCAGTACTTC
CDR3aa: CSVGGSGTGETQYF

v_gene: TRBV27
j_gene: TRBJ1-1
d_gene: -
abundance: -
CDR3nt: TGTGCCAGCAGTTCCCCCTCGCGGAACACTGAAGCTTTCTTT
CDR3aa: CASSSPSRNTEAFF

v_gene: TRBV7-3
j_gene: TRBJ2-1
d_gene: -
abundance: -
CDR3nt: TGTGCCAGCAGCTTCAACGGTGGTTTCGAGCAGTTCTTC
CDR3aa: CASSFNGGFEQFF

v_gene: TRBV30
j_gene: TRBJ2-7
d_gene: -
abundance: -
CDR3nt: TGTGCCTGCCGCGTCTCCTACGAGCAGTACTTC
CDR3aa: CACRVSYEQYF

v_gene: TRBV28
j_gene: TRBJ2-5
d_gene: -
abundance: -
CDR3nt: TGTGCCAGCAGTTCCGTGGGGTACCAAGAGACCCAGTACTTC
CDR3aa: CASSSVGYQETQYF

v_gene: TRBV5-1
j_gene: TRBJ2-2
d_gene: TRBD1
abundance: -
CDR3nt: TGCGCCAGCAGCCCACAGGGGGCGCTGACCGGGGAGCTGTTTTTT
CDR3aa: CASSPQGALTGELFF